This TCR beta chain comes out of a study of low-dose radiotherapy and immunotherapy resistance in tumors. Study information: Patients of Cohort 1 had 0.5 Gy fractions every 2 weeks, which summed to 6.5 Gy.

This clonotype was found a few times. cDNA synthesis used a TRAV/TRBV-specific primer set for both chains. For amplifying TCRs, the PCR ran for approximately 18 cycles with Phusion, which was used together with a constant-region primer and the adapter on the V primers. TCRdb reprocessed the reads via MiXCR and lists one record per CDR3 protein. The sample lists more than 7,000 distinct CDR3 sequences; approximately 57% were seen once. The treatment that donors received included nivolumab, ipilimumab, aspirin, low-dose cyclophosphamide and low-dose radiotherapy. This sequence was found in a human donor with advanced metastatic prostate, ovarian, gallbladder or colorectal cancer (not recorded which). This table probably holds off-target reads from a library built for another chain.

The DNA of the CDR3 is TGTGCCAGTAGTGCCGGGACAGGGAACCCCCTAAGTGCCAAAAACATTCAGTACTTC. Translation: CASSAGTGNPLSAKNIQYF. The chain recombines TRBV19 with TRBJ2-4; 9 bases line up with TRBD1. J lost 1 base, V lost 5 bases, and 15 bases had no gene match. The CDR3 is 19 amino acids. Germline V gene lookup returns CDR1 LNHDA and CDR2 SQIVND (reference sequence).